What follows are 28 T cell receptor beta chains derived from one specimen sequenced in a study of T cell responses to AZD1222 COVID-19 vaccine. Data came from immunoSEQ multiplex PCR; TCRdb stores just in-frame clones and leaves some out. Here the sample spans 80,000 to 95,000 clones, 70% to 85% being singletons. The material was peripheral blood, obtained on day 0 of AZD1222 vaccination. These receptors were obtained from an adult in good health.

This chain links TRBV10-2 with TRBJ2-7, with 9 bases fitting TRBD2. With 6 bases clipped from V and 2 bases from J, the junction kept 2 bases outside the gene matches. CDR1 and CDR2 (germline): WSHSY, SAAADI. The CDR3 consists of 13 residues. The CDR3, as DNA: TGCGCCAGCAGGACTAGCGGTCCCTACGAGCAGTACTTC. Protein: CASRTSGPYEQYF.

The rearrangement links TRBV18 to TRBJ2-3; D perhaps matches TRBD2 (5 bases). V dropped 1 base and J dropped 5 bases, with 7 bases sitting between them. The CDR3 is made up of 13 amino acids. Germline values: CDR1 KGHSH, CDR2 LQKENI. The CDR3 reads CASSPREQDTQYF. The CDR3 DNA reads TGTGCCAGCTCACCACGGGAGCAAGATACGCAGTATTTT.

The gene calls are TRBV1 and TRBJ2-7; the DNA was not compared with TRBD2, the D call given in the table. TRBV1 is flagged as a pseudogene. The CDR3 consists of 16 residues. The CDR3 here is CTSFPYTSGGGYEQYF. In nucleotides, the CDR3 is TGCACCAGCTTCCCATATACTAGCGGTGGGGGCTACGAGCAGTACTTC.

The V call is TRBV18, the J call TRBJ2-2, with 8 bases that match TRBD2. The CDR3 runs to 18 residues. J gave up 2 bases and V 1 base, and 9 bases lay outside the gene matches. Germline lookup yields CDR1 KGHSH and CDR2 LQKENI. The CDR3 sequence is CASSPLTSTSGNTGELFF. The CDR3 DNA is TGTGCCAGCTCACCACTCACCTCCACTAGCGGAAACACCGGGGAGCTGTTTTTT.

The rearrangement links TRBV28 to TRBJ1-3; no clear D. This CDR3 is 14 amino acids long. Trimming removed 6 bases from V and 5 bases from J, with 14 bases in between. Looked up from germline, CDR1 is MDHEN and CDR2 is SYDVKM. The CDR3 DNA sequence: TGTGCCAGCAGACCGGCAGTTACAAGAAACACCATATATTTT. As protein: CASRPAVTRNTIYF.

V gene TRBV7-2 combines with J gene TRBJ1-2; 7 nucleotides agree with TRBD1. Trimming at V came to 5 bases and at J to 2 bases, leaving 5 bases not matched to a gene. This CDR3 contains 14 residues. The germline V gene encodes CDR1 SGHTA and CDR2 FQGNSA. This chain's CDR3 is CASSPRGFNYGYTF. The CDR3 DNA reads as TGTGCCAGCAGCCCCAGGGGGTTCAACTATGGCTACACCTTC.

This clone has just one count. V and J are TRBV9 and TRBJ2-7; TRBD1 aligns across 9 bases. Germline V gives CDR1 SGDLS, CDR2 YYNGEE. The ends lost 0 bases at V and 3 bases at J; junction bases unmatched: 4. This CDR3 has 15 residues. The CDR3, as DNA: TGTGCCAGCAGCGTAGACGGGACAGGGAGCTACGAGCAGTACTTC. It specifies CASSVDGTGSYEQYF.

The rearrangement links TRBV30 to TRBJ2-7; 10 nucleotides align to TRBD2. The CDR3 has 14 amino acids. J gave up 6 bases and V 0 bases, and 5 bases lay outside the gene matches. The V gene's germline CDR1 is GTSNPN and CDR2 SVGIG (reference sequence). As DNA, the CDR3 is TGTGCCTGGAGTGTACTAGCGGGGAATGGCGAGCAGTACTTC. Translating gives CAWSVLAGNGEQYF. The full variable domain, completed using reference TRBV30 and TRBJ2-7, is SQTIHQWPATLVQPVGSPLSLECTVEGTSNPNLYWYRQAAGRGLQLLFYSVGIGQISSEVPQNLSASRPQDRQFILSSKKLLLSDSGFYLCAWSVLAGNGEQYFGPGTRLTVT.

This clone was counted a few times. The chain links TRBV18 to TRBJ2-7; D might be TRBD2 (5 bases). Germline V gene sequence: CDR1 KGHSH, CDR2 LQKENI. The CDR3 totals 12 residues. The V gene lost 0 bases and the J gene lost 6 bases, with 6 bases spanning the gap. The CDR3 sequence: CASSPPGSEQYF. Here the CDR3 DNA reads TGTGCCAGCTCACCACCTGGGAGCGAGCAGTACTTC.

The J gene is TRBJ1-4, the V gene TRBV25-1; no clear D. V was clipped by 0 bases and J by 8 bases, with 13 bases between them. CDR3 length: 15 residues. Germline assignment: CDR1 MGHDK and CDR2 SYGVNS. The CDR3 bases are TGTGCCAGCAGTGAATACTTGGGGAGTTGGGAAAAACTGTTTTTT. This encodes CASSEYLGSWEKLFF.

The genes are TRBV10-3 and TRBJ1-1, with a possible D match to TRBD1 (6 bases). This CDR3 comprises 14 residues. Germline values: CDR1 ENHRY, CDR2 SYGVKD. Trimming removed 4 bases from V and 4 bases from J, with 13 bases in between. The CDR3: CAISGRQGSTEAFF. The CDR3 bases are TGTGCCATCAGTGGGAGGCAGGGGAGCACTGAAGCTTTCTTT.

The chain employs TRBV2 and TRBJ2-1; the D is unclear. Germline V gene sequence: CDR1 SNHLY, CDR2 FYNNEI. V lost 4 bases and J 4 bases, leaving 8 bases between the germline ends. The CDR3 contains 13 residues. The DNA for the CDR3 is TGTGCCAGCAGTGCGGATAAGTACAATGAGCAGTTCTTC. The encoded protein is CASSADKYNEQFF.

The V gene is TRBV6-5, the J gene TRBJ2-5, with D unresolved. V was pared by 8 bases and J by 2 bases, with 12 bases between. Per germline, CDR1 MNHEY and CDR2 SVGAGI. The CDR3 consists of 13 residues. The CDR3 nucleotides are TGTGCCAGCCACCCCCTTTTTCAAGAGACCCAGTACTTC. Its translation is CASHPLFQETQYF.

The V call is TRBV5-5, the J call TRBJ2-1; D is uncertain. This CDR3 contains 14 residues. V shed 6 bases and J shed 3 bases, with 13 bases lying between them. Germline lookup yields CDR1 SGHKS and CDR2 YYEKEE (reference sequence). The CDR3 DNA reads TGTGCCAGCAATGCTTGGATAGACTACAATGAGCAGTTCTTC. It codes for CASNAWIDYNEQFF.

The J gene is TRBJ2-3, the V gene TRBV10-3; TRBD2 matches at 10 bases. V was pared by 3 bases and J by 4 bases, with 10 bases of the junction left unmatched. The CDR3 has 17 amino acids. CDR1 and CDR2 from the germline V gene are ENHRY and SYGVKD. DNA of the CDR3: TGTGCCATCAGTGACCCGGGGGCGAGCGGGAGGGCAGATACGCAGTATTTT. It is translated as CAISDPGASGRADTQYF.

The V call is TRBV5-1, the J call TRBJ2-1; D is possibly TRBD1 (7 bases). The CDR3 spans 16 residues. CDR1 and CDR2 from the germline V gene are SGHRS and YFSETQ. Trimming stripped 4 bases from V and 0 bases from J, with 14 bases between. In DNA form, the CDR3 reads TGCGCCAGCAGCCTCCAGGGGGGCCCCTCCTACAATGAGCAGTTCTTC. This codes for CASSLQGGPSYNEQFF.

The chain is built from TRBV6-5 and TRBJ1-5; D is ambiguous. This CDR3 has 13 residues. V lost 2 bases and J lost 7, with 9 bases in between. Germline V gives CDR1 MNHEY, CDR2 SVGAGI. CDR3 sequence: CASSYQNRQPQHF. The CDR3 DNA follows: TGTGCCAGCAGTTACCAGAACCGGCAGCCCCAGCATTTT.

The rearrangement links TRBV4-3 to TRBJ2-1; D is uncertain. Germline-derived CDR1 and CDR2 are LGHNA and YSLEER. Trimming took 3 bases from V and 7 from J, leaving 7 bases between them. The CDR3 consists of 12 residues. Here the CDR3 reads CASSHVENEQFF. As DNA, the CDR3 is TGCGCCAGCAGCCATGTAGAAAATGAGCAGTTCTTC.

The chain carries TRBV4-3 and TRBJ2-1; 14 nucleotides align to TRBD2. Germline-derived CDR1 and CDR2 are LGHNA and YSLEER. J was trimmed by 8 bases and V by 0 bases; bases with no gene match: 15. CDR3 length: 20 residues. CDR3 DNA sequence: TGCGCCAGCAGCCAAGATTTAGCCGGGACTAGCGGGAGACTTGGAGATGAGCAGTTCTTC. Amino acid sequence: CASSQDLAGTSGRLGDEQFF.

This chain connects TRBV18 to TRBJ1-6; D is perhaps TRBD1 (5 bases). The CDR3 runs 14 residues. The germline V gene encodes CDR1 KGHSH and CDR2 LQKENI. V lost 2 bases and J lost 8, with 10 bases in between. The CDR3 nucleotides are TGTGCCAGCTCACCAGGGGGAAAGGATTCACCCCTCCACTTT. This sequence encodes CASSPGGKDSPLHF.

V and J are TRBV11-3 and TRBJ2-5; TRBD1 might be the D (5 bases). V was shortened by 1 base and J by 4 bases, with 13 bases between the two germline ends. The CDR3 is made up of 15 amino acids. The germline gives CDR1 SGHNT, CDR2 YENEEA. The CDR3 nucleotides read TGTGCCAGCAGCTTAGGGGGCCAGCCCGGAGAGACCCAGTACTTC. Amino acid sequence: CASSLGGQPGETQYF. The full variable domain, its missing parts supplied by reference TRBV11-3 and TRBJ2-5, is EAGVVQSPRYKIIEKKQPVAFWCNPISGHNTLYWYLQNLGQGPELLIRYENEEAVDDSQLPKDRFSAERLKGVDSTLKIQPAELGDSAVYLCASSLGGQPGETQYFGPGTRLLVL.

The chain is built from TRBV5-1 and TRBJ1-2; D is ambiguous. Germline CDR1 is SGHRS and CDR2 is YFSETQ. V was trimmed by 0 bases and J by 9 bases, leaving 12 bases between them. The CDR3 consists of 13 residues. The CDR3 bases are TGCGCCAGCAGCTTGGACCCCAACCCGAGCTACACCTTC. Translated, it gives CASSLDPNPSYTF.

V and J are TRBV18 and TRBJ2-5; 8 bases are a match to TRBD1. J was trimmed by 4 bases and V by 3 bases; bases with no gene match: 7. Germline V CDR1 and CDR2: KGHSH, LQKENI. This CDR3 is 15 amino acids long. The CDR3, as DNA: TGTGCCAGCTCACCCCCGGGACAGGAGGGAGAGACCCAGTACTTC. Translation gives CASSPPGQEGETQYF.

This chain joins TRBV27 and TRBJ2-1; a possible D gene is TRBD2 (6 bases). Germline CDR1 is MNHEY and CDR2 is SMNVEV (reference sequence). The CDR3 spans 15 residues. Trimming pared 7 bases from V and 4 bases from J, leaving 17 bases between. The CDR3 coding sequence is TGTGCCAGCACGCCCCGCGGGACGGAATACAATGAGCAGTTCTTC. It specifies CASTPRGTEYNEQFF.

V gene TRBV5-1 combines with J gene TRBJ2-3, with TRBD1 identical over 8 bases. Germline assignment: CDR1 SGHRS and CDR2 YFSETQ. The CDR3 covers 13 residues. V lost 7 bases and J lost 4; bases outside the gene matches: 5. The CDR3 DNA follows: TGCGCCAGCGGAACACAGGGGGCAGATACGCAGTATTTT. Translated: CASGTQGADTQYF.

This CDR3 is CASSQGRGRVDTQYF. As DNA, the CDR3 is TGTGCCAGCAGCCAAGGACGGGGGCGGGTAGATACGCAGTATTTT. The chain carries TRBV4-2 and TRBJ2-3; D could derive from TRBD1 or TRBD2 (6 bases each). Looked up from germline, CDR1 is LGHNA and CDR2 is YNFKEQ. The CDR3 loop spans 15 amino acids. Between the trimmed V and J ends, which lost 1 base and 5 bases, there was a span of 13 bases.

The rearrangement joins TRBV30 to TRBJ2-7, with D possibly being TRBD2 (5 bases). V was pared by 2 bases and J by 3 bases, with 8 bases between. The CDR3 spans 12 residues. Germline CDR1 and CDR2: GTSNPN and SVGIG (reference sequence). The CDR3 protein is CAWSPTSYEQYF. The CDR3, as DNA: TGTGCCTGGAGTCCCACTAGCTACGAGCAGTACTTC.

This chain connects TRBV19 to TRBJ1-2; TRBD1 matches at 7 bases. The CDR3 runs to 15 residues. With 0 bases clipped from V and 4 bases from J, the junction kept 5 bases outside the gene matches. Germline V gives CDR1 LNHDA, CDR2 SQIVND (reference sequence). CDR3 in DNA: TGTGCCAGTAGTATAGATGCTGGGACAGCCTATGGCTACACCTTC. Protein: CASSIDAGTAYGYTF. The full variable domain, completed using reference TRBV19 and TRBJ1-2, is DGGITQSPKYLFRKEGQNVTLSCEQNLNHDAMYWYRQDPGQGLRLIYYSQIVNDFQKGDIAEGYSVSREKKESFPLTVTSAQKNPTAFYLCASSIDAGTAYGYTFGSGTRLTVV.